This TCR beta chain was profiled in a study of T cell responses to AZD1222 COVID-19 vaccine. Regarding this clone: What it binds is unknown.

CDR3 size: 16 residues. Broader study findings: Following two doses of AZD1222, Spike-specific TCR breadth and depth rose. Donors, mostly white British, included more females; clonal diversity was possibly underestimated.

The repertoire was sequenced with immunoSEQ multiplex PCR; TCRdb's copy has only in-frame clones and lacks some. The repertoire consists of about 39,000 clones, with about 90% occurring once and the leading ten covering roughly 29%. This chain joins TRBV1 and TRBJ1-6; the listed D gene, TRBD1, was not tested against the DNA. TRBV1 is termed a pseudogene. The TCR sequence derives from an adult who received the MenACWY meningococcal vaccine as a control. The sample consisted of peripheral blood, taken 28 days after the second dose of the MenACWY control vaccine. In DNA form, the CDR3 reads TGCACCAGCAGCCAAGGGGGCGAAAGGGCTTGGACACCCCTCCACTTT. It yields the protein CTSSQGGERAWTPLHF.